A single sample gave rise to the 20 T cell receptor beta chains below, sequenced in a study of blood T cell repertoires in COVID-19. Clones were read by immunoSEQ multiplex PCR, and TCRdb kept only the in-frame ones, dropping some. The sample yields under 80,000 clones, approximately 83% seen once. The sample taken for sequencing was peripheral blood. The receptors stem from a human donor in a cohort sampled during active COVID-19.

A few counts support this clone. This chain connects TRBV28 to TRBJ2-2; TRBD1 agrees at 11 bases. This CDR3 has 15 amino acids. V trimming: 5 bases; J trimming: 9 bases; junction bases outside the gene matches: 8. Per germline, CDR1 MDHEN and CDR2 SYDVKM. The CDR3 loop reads CASSPGTGGWRELFF. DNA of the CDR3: TGTGCCAGCAGTCCCGGGACAGGGGGTTGGAGGGAGCTGTTTTTT.

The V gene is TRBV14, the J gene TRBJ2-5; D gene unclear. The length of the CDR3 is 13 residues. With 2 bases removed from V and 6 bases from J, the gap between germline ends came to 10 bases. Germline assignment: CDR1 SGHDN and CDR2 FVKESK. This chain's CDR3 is CASSQQVGKTQYF. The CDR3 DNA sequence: TGTGCCAGCAGCCAACAGGTTGGAAAGACCCAGTACTTC.

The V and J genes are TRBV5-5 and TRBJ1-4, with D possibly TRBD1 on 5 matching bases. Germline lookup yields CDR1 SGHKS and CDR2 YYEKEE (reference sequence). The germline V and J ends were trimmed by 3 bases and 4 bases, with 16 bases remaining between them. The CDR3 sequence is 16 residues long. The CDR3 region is CASSSITGEVNEKLFF. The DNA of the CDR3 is TGTGCCAGCAGCTCAATCACGGGGGAGGTTAATGAAAAACTGTTTTTT.

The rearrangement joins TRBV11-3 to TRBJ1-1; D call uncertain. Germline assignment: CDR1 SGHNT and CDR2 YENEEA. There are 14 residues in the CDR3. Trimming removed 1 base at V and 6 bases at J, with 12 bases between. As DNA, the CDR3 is TGTGCCAGCAGCTTAGGTCGGTCCGGGGCTGAAGCTTTCTTT. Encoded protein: CASSLGRSGAEAFF.

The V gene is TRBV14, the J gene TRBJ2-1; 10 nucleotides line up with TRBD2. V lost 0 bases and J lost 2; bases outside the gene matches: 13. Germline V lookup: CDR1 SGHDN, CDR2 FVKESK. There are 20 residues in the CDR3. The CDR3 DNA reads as TGTGCCAGCAGCCAAGATTCGTGGCCGGGACTAGCGATCGCCTACAATGAGCAGTTCTTC. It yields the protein CASSQDSWPGLAIAYNEQFF.

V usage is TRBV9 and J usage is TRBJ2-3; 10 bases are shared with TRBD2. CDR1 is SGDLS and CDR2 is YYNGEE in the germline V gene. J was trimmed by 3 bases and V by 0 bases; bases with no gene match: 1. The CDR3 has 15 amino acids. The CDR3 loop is CASSVASGSTDTQYF. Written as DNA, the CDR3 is TGTGCCAGCAGCGTAGCTAGCGGGAGTACAGATACGCAGTATTTT.

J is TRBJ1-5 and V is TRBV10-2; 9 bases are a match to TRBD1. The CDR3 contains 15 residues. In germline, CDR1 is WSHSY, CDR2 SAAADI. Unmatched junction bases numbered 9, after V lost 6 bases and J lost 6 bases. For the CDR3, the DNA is TGCGCCAGCAGGGGTGGACAGGGGCCCGGTCAGCCCCAGCATTTT. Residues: CASRGGQGPGQPQHF.

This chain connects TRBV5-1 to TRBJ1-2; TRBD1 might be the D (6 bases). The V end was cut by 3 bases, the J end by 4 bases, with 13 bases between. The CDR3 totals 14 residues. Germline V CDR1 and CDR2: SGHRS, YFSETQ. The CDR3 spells CASSSTTQGYGYTF. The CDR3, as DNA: TGCGCCAGCAGCTCGACGACACAGGGCTATGGCTACACCTTC.

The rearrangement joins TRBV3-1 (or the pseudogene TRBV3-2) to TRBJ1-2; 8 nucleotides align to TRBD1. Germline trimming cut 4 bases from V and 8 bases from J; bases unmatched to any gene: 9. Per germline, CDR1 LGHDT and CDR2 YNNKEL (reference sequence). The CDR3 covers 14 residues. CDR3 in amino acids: CASSRDRGFGGYTF. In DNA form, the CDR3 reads TGTGCCAGCAGCCGCGACAGGGGATTTGGGGGCTACACCTTC.

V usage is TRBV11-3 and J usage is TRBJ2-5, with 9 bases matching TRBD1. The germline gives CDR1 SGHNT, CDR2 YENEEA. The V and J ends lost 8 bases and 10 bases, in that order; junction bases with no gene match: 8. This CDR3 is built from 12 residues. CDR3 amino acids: CASSGTGPDQYF. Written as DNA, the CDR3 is TGTGCCAGCTCCGGGACAGGGCCTGACCAGTACTTC.

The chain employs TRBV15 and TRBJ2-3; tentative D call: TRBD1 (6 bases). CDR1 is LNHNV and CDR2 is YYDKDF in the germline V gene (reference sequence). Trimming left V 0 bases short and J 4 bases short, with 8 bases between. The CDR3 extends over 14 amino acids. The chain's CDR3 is CATSRDNRADTQYF. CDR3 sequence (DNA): TGTGCCACCAGCAGAGACAACAGGGCAGATACGCAGTATTTT.

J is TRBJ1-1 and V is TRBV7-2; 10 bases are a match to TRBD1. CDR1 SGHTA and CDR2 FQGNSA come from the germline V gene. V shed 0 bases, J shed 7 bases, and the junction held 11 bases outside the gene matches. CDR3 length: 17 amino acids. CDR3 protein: CASSLALTWDRGHEAFF. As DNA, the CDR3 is TGTGCCAGCAGCTTAGCGCTAACCTGGGACAGGGGCCATGAAGCTTTCTTT. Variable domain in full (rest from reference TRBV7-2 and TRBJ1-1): GAGVSQSPSNKVTEKGKDVELRCDPISGHTALYWYRQSLGQGLEFLIYFQGNSAPDKSGLPSDRFSAERTGGSVSTLTIQRTQQEDSAVYLCASSLALTWDRGHEAFFGQGTRLTVV.

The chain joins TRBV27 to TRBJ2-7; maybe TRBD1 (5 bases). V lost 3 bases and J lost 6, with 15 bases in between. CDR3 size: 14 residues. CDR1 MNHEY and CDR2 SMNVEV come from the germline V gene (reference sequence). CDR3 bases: TGTGCCAGCAGTTTTTCAGGGTCGGTGTCCGAGCAGTACTTC. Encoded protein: CASSFSGSVSEQYF.

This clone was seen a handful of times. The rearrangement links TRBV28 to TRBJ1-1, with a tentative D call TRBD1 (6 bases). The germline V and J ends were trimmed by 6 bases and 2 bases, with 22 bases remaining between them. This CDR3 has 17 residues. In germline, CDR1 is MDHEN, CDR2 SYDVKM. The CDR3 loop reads CASSSRDKAQINTEAFF. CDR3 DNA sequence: TGTGCCAGCAGCAGCCGGGACAAAGCCCAGATAAACACTGAAGCTTTCTTT. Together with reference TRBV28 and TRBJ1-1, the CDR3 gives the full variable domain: DVKVTQSSRYLVKRTGEKVFLECVQDMDHENMFWYRQDPGLGLRLIYFSYDVKMKEKGDIPEGYSVSREKKERFSLILESASTNQTSMYLCASSSRDKAQINTEAFFGQGTRLTVV.

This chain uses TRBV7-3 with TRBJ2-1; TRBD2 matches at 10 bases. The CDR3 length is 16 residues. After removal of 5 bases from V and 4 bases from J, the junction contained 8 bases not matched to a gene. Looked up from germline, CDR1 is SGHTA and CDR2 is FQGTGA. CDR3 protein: CASSPQSGRVYNEQFF. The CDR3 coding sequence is TGTGCCAGCAGCCCCCAAAGCGGGAGGGTTTACAATGAGCAGTTCTTC. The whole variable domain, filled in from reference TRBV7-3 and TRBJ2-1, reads GAGVSQTPSNKVTEKGKYVELRCDPISGHTALYWYRQSLGQGPEFLIYFQGTGAADDSGLPNDRFFAVRPEGSVSTLKIQRTERGDSAVYLCASSPQSGRVYNEQFFGPGTRLTVL.

As DNA, the CDR3 is TGCAGTGCTAGTATTAGCGGAAAAAGCACAGATACGCAGTATTTT. Translated: CSASISGKSTDTQYF. The genes are TRBV20-1 and TRBJ2-3; the D gene is possibly TRBD2 (6 bases). This CDR3 is built from 15 residues. CDR1 and CDR2 (germline): DFQATT, SNEGSKA (reference sequence). V gave up 3 bases and J gave up 0 bases, with 13 bases separating them.

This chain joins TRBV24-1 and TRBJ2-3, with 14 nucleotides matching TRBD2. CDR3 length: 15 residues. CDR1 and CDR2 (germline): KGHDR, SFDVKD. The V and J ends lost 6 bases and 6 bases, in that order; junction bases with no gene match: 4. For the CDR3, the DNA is TGTGCCACCAGTTCCGGGACTAGCGGGAGTGATACGCAGTATTTT. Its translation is CATSSGTSGSDTQYF.

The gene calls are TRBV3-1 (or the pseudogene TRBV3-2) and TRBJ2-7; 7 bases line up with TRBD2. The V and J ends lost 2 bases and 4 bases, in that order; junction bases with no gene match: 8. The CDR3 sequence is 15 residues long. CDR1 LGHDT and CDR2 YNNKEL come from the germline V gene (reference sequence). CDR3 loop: CASSQLGLAVYEQYF. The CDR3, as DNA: TGTGCCAGCAGCCAATTAGGCCTAGCGGTTTACGAGCAGTACTTC.

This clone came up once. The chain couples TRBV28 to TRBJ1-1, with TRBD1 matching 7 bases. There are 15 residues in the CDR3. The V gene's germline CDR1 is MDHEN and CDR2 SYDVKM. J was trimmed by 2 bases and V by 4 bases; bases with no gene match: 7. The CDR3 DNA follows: TGTGCCAGCAGTTCCCCGACAGGGCGTAACACTGAAGCTTTCTTT. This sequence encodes CASSSPTGRNTEAFF.

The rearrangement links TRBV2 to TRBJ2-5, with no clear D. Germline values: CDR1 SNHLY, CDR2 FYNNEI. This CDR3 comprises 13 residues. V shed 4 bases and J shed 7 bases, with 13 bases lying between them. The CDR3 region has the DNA TGTGCCAGCAGTGGAGAATCCGTCGGGACCCAGTACTTC. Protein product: CASSGESVGTQYF.